Listed here are 30 T cell receptor beta chains from one sample, sequenced in a study of T cell responses to AZD1222 COVID-19 vaccine. TCRdb's copy holds only in-frame clones and misses some; the assay was immunoSEQ multiplex PCR. The table includes approximately 150,000 clones, roughly 92% detected once. The material was peripheral blood, obtained on day 0 of AZD1222 vaccination. These receptors were taken from an adult in good health.

The chain couples TRBV6-4 to TRBJ2-3, with D possibly TRBD1 on 6 matching bases. Germline loops: CDR1 MRHNA, CDR2 SNTAGT. This CDR3 spans 14 amino acids. Trimming shortened V by 3 bases and J by 8 bases, and 15 bases separated the two germline ends. The CDR3 nucleotides read TGTGCCAGCAGTGAAGGGGATGGACAGATTACGCAGTATTTT. This translates into CASSEGDGQITQYF.

The chain combines TRBV6-4 with TRBJ1-6, with TRBD1 matching 10 bases. This CDR3 has 15 residues. The V segment lost 0 bases and the J segment 9 bases; nucleotides outside the gene matches: 2. CDR1 is MRHNA, CDR2 SNTAGT, per germline. The CDR3 sequence: CASSDSGTGASPLHF. The CDR3 DNA follows: TGTGCCAGCAGTGACTCCGGGACAGGGGCTTCACCCCTCCACTTT.

V gene TRBV19 combines with J gene TRBJ1-1; 8 nucleotides agree with TRBD1. CDR3 length: 17 residues. Germline V gene sequence: CDR1 LNHDA, CDR2 SQIVND (reference sequence). Trimming cost V 6 bases and J 4 bases; bases outside gene matches: 16. CDR3 sequence (DNA): TGTGCCAGTAGGCTCGCAGGGGGCGGCCCCTGGGGCACTGAAGCTTTCTTT. Protein sequence: CASRLAGGGPWGTEAFF.

This sequence joins TRBV18 and TRBJ2-7; TRBD1 agrees at 9 bases. V trimming: 3 bases; J trimming: 7 bases; junction bases outside the gene matches: 7. The CDR3 is made up of 14 amino acids. Germline values: CDR1 KGHSH, CDR2 LQKENI. CDR3 protein: CASSPGDRVQEQYF. In DNA form, the CDR3 reads TGTGCCAGCTCACCGGGGGACAGGGTTCAAGAGCAGTACTTC.

The genes are TRBV12-5 and TRBJ2-5, with TRBD1 as a possible D gene (6 bases). Trimming took 6 bases from V and 4 from J, leaving 15 bases between them. The CDR3 contains 14 residues. The germline V gene has CDR1 LGHNT and CDR2 FRNRAP. CDR3 amino acids: CASGPPGVTETQYF. Written as DNA, the CDR3 is TGTGCTAGTGGCCCCCCAGGGGTCACAGAGACCCAGTACTTC.

This clone was recorded only once. The gene calls are TRBV30 and TRBJ1-1; D gene ambiguous. Germline CDR1 GTSNPN, CDR2 SVGIG (reference sequence). There are 13 residues in the CDR3. V was trimmed by 2 bases and J by 2 bases, leaving 9 bases between them. CDR3 coding DNA: TGTGCCTGGAGTATTTCCTTAAACACTGAAGCTTTCTTT. This translates into CAWSISLNTEAFF. Supplemented by reference TRBV30 and TRBJ1-1, the full variable domain reads SQTIHQWPATLVQPVGSPLSLECTVEGTSNPNLYWYRQAAGRGLQLLFYSVGIGQISSEVPQNLSASRPQDRQFILSSKKLLLSDSGFYLCAWSISLNTEAFFGQGTRLTVV.

CDR3 residues: CASSLEGRVTNSPLHF. In nucleotides, the CDR3 is TGCGCCAGCAGCTTGGAAGGGAGGGTCACCAATTCACCCCTCCACTTT. V gene TRBV5-1 combines with J gene TRBJ1-6; D uncertain. Between the trimmed V and J ends, which lost 0 bases and 7 bases, there was a span of 14 bases. Germline assignment: CDR1 SGHRS and CDR2 YFSETQ. This CDR3 is built from 16 residues.

The chain carries TRBV20-1 and TRBJ2-3; 7 bases are a match to TRBD2. The CDR3 spans 12 residues. The V gene's germline CDR1 is DFQATT and CDR2 SNEGSKA (reference sequence). Unmatched junction bases numbered 2, after V lost 3 bases and J lost 5 bases. The CDR3 reads CSASLAGDTQYF. In DNA form, the CDR3 reads TGCAGTGCTAGTTTAGCGGGAGATACGCAGTATTTT.

V is TRBV23-1 and J is TRBJ1-2; D remains ambiguous. TRBV23-1 is sorted into the ORF group, with uncertain function. The CDR3 spans 14 residues. V was trimmed by 0 bases and J by 3 bases, leaving 8 bases between them. DNA of the CDR3: TGCGCCAGCAGTCAATCGTGTGCCGACTATGGCTACACCTTC. Translated: CASSQSCADYGYTF.

This clone was counted a few times. This chain connects TRBV6-6 to TRBJ2-3; D may be TRBD2 (5 bases). Between the trimmed V and J ends, which lost 0 bases and 9 bases, there was a span of 16 bases. There are 15 residues in the CDR3. Germline CDR1 MNHNY, CDR2 SVGAGI (reference sequence). CDR3: CASSYSTPPPGTQYF. The CDR3 coding sequence is TGTGCCAGCAGTTACTCGACCCCGCCACCGGGGACGCAGTATTTT.

V usage is TRBV27 and J usage is TRBJ1-2, with D uncertain. The V end lost 6 bases, the J end lost 6 bases, and 14 bases lay between the germline ends. Germline CDR1 is MNHEY and CDR2 is SMNVEV (reference sequence). The CDR3 extends over 13 amino acids. CDR3 residues: CASRQTVAHGYTF. CDR3 nucleotides: TGTGCCAGCAGGCAAACAGTGGCCCATGGCTACACCTTC.

The rearrangement joins TRBV6-4 to TRBJ1-5; D is uncertain. The CDR3 covers 13 residues. V gave up 2 bases and J gave up 11 bases, with 13 bases separating them. Germline V CDR1 and CDR2: MRHNA, SNTAGT. In DNA form, the CDR3 reads TGTGCCAGCAGTGACAACGACCGCGTTTCCCAGCATTTT. Protein product: CASSDNDRVSQHF.

The chain couples TRBV24-1 to TRBJ2-1; possibly TRBD2 for D (7 bases). V gave up 5 bases and J gave up 0 bases, with 19 bases separating them. Germline lookup yields CDR1 KGHDR and CDR2 SFDVKD. The CDR3 has 18 residues. This chain's CDR3 is CATSGGGETESSYNEQFF. The DNA for the CDR3 is TGTGCCACCAGTGGAGGGGGGGAAACTGAGAGCTCCTACAATGAGCAGTTCTTC.

The chain couples TRBV3-1 (or the pseudogene TRBV3-2) to TRBJ2-1; 10 bases agree with TRBD2. This CDR3 is built from 14 residues. CDR1 is LGHDT and CDR2 is YNNKEL in the germline V gene (reference sequence). The V gene end was trimmed by 5 bases and the J gene end by 5 bases; junction bases not matched to a gene: 3. The CDR3, as DNA: TGTGCCAGCAGCTGGACTAGCGGCGACAATGAGCAGTTCTTC. Protein: CASSWTSGDNEQFF.

This clone has just one count. The genes are TRBV15 and TRBJ2-7; a possible D gene is TRBD1 (8 bases). Trimming left V 4 bases short and J 4 bases short, with 35 bases between. The CDR3 consists of 21 residues. The germline V gene encodes CDR1 LNHNV and CDR2 YYDKDF (reference sequence). CDR3 sequence: CATSNVDGGGGLQGARYEQYF. The CDR3 nucleotides read TGTGCCACCAGCAACGTGGACGGCGGGGGCGGCTTGCAGGGGGCGCGGTACGAGCAGTACTTC.

The chain has TRBV30 and TRBJ2-2; weak D call: TRBD1 (5 bases). Germline CDR1 reads GTSNPN; CDR2 reads SVGIG (reference sequence). The CDR3 has 14 residues. V was shortened by 2 bases and J by 2 bases, with 9 bases between the two germline ends. The CDR3 coding sequence is TGTGCCTGGAGTAGCAGGGTTAACACCGGGGAGCTGTTTTTT. Protein: CAWSSRVNTGELFF. The complete variable domain, with remaining parts taken from reference TRBV30 and TRBJ2-2, reads SQTIHQWPATLVQPVGSPLSLECTVEGTSNPNLYWYRQAAGRGLQLLFYSVGIGQISSEVPQNLSASRPQDRQFILSSKKLLLSDSGFYLCAWSSRVNTGELFFGEGSRLTVL.

The chain recombines TRBV3-1 (or the pseudogene TRBV3-2) with TRBJ2-7; D may be TRBD2 (6 bases). V was trimmed by 4 bases and J by 0 bases, leaving 13 bases between them. Germline V gene data show CDR1 as LGHDT and CDR2 as YNNKEL (reference sequence). This CDR3 has 15 residues. Written as DNA, the CDR3 is TGTGCCAGCAGCCTTCCCCGACTAGTCTCCTACGAGCAGTACTTC. Encoded protein: CASSLPRLVSYEQYF.

The gene calls are TRBV10-3 and TRBJ2-7; D ambiguous. The CDR3 spans 14 residues. V gave up 2 bases and J gave up 4 bases, with 12 bases separating them. Germline loops: CDR1 ENHRY, CDR2 SYGVKD. CDR3 sequence: CAISEVSAQYEQYF. CDR3 nucleotide sequence: TGTGCCATCAGTGAGGTGTCTGCTCAGTACGAGCAGTACTTC.

CDR3 DNA sequence: TGTGCCAGCAGCGTAAGACAGATCCAAGAGACCCAGTACTTC. This gives the protein CASSVRQIQETQYF. The chain is built from TRBV7-8 and TRBJ2-5; D possibly corresponds to TRBD1 (5 bases). The CDR3 has 14 residues. Germline lookup yields CDR1 SGHVS and CDR2 FQNEAQ. Trimming took off 5 bases at V and 1 base at J, with 11 bases between the two ends.

The chain links TRBV29-1 to TRBJ2-2; D gene ambiguous. This CDR3 has 13 residues. Trimming pared 4 bases from V and 0 bases from J, leaving 6 bases between. CDR1 is SQVTM and CDR2 is ANQGSEA in the germline V gene. The DNA of the CDR3 is TGCAGCGTTGGGTTCGCGAACACCGGGGAGCTGTTTTTT. It specifies CSVGFANTGELFF.

The chain recombines TRBV7-9 with TRBJ2-2, with D possibly matching TRBD2 (6 bases). Trimming shortened V by 0 bases and J by 1 base, and 9 bases separated the two germline ends. Germline lookup yields CDR1 SEHNR and CDR2 FQNEAQ (reference sequence). This CDR3 has 16 residues. The CDR3 bases are TGTGCCAGCAGCTTAGCGGGTAGCGGGAACACCGGGGAGCTGTTTTTT. It is translated as CASSLAGSGNTGELFF.

The chain uses TRBV27 and TRBJ2-2, with TRBD2 identical over 9 bases. The CDR3 is 15 residues long. Germline values: CDR1 MNHEY, CDR2 SMNVEV (reference sequence). The junction had 2 bases not matched to a gene; V was cut back by 5 bases and J by 1 base. The CDR3 loop reads CASSLTSGNTGELFF. The CDR3 DNA follows: TGTGCCAGCAGTCTGACTAGCGGGAACACCGGGGAGCTGTTTTTT.

The genes are TRBV12-3 or TRBV12-4 and TRBJ1-1; D is possibly TRBD1 (5 bases). This CDR3 is 12 amino acids long. Trimming stripped 7 bases from V and 5 bases from J, with 11 bases between. CDR3 region: CASTGARTEAFF. For the CDR3, the DNA is TGTGCCAGCACTGGGGCGCGTACTGAAGCTTTCTTT.

In nucleotides, the CDR3 is TGTGCCAGCCGATTGGGACAGGAGAACACTGAAGCTTTCTTT. This codes for CASRLGQENTEAFF. J is TRBJ1-1 and V is TRBV19; TRBD1 aligns across 8 bases. CDR1 and CDR2 (germline): LNHDA, SQIVND (reference sequence). V lost 9 bases, J lost 1 base, and 7 bases stayed unmatched. The CDR3 totals 14 residues. Based on the CDR3 plus reference TRBV19 and TRBJ1-1, the full variable domain is DGGITQSPKYLFRKEGQNVTLSCEQNLNHDAMYWYRQDPGQGLRLIYYSQIVNDFQKGDIAEGYSVSREKKESFPLTVTSAQKNPTAFYLCASRLGQENTEAFFGQGTRLTVV.

The chain links TRBV5-8 to TRBJ2-7; the D gene is possibly TRBD1 (7 bases). The V end lost 4 bases, the J end lost 3 bases, and 23 bases lay between the germline ends. Germline CDR1 is SGHTS and CDR2 is YDEGEE. The CDR3 contains 17 residues. CDR3 in DNA: TGTGCCAGCAGCCCCGGAGTCGGGGGACAGCTCCACTACGAGCAGTACTTC. Its protein product is CASSPGVGGQLHYEQYF.

The CDR3 DNA sequence: TGTGCCAGCAGTAAGGGACTGAAGCAGTACTTC. This sequence encodes CASSKGLKQYF. V is TRBV12-3 or TRBV12-4 and J is TRBJ2-7, with D tentatively TRBD2 (6 bases). CDR3 size: 11 residues. Trimming left V 5 bases short and J 8 bases short, with 10 bases between.

V and J are TRBV29-1 and TRBJ1-3; 10 bases are a match to TRBD1. With 4 bases clipped from V and 3 bases from J, the junction kept 3 bases outside the gene matches. Germline loops: CDR1 SQVTM, CDR2 ANQGSEA. This CDR3 spans 14 amino acids. The DNA for the CDR3 is TGCAGCGTTGTGGACAGGGGGTTTGGAAACACCATATATTTT. It is translated as CSVVDRGFGNTIYF.

This clone occurred a few times. The V and J genes are TRBV28 and TRBJ1-1, with D hard to call. With 7 bases removed from V and 4 bases from J, the gap between germline ends came to 19 bases. The CDR3 spans 15 residues. CDR1 is MDHEN, CDR2 SYDVKM, per germline. The CDR3 region is CASKPPPTSSTEAFF. The CDR3 nucleotides are TGTGCCAGCAAGCCTCCCCCGACAAGTTCCACTGAAGCTTTCTTT.

J is TRBJ2-7 and V is TRBV4-1, with 7 bases matching TRBD2. The germline gives CDR1 MGHRA, CDR2 YSYEKL. V was clipped by 3 bases and J by 0 bases; unmatched bases: 2. The CDR3 is made up of 14 amino acids. The CDR3 sequence is CASSQRELSYEQYF. DNA for the CDR3: TGCGCCAGCAGCCAGCGGGAGCTCTCCTACGAGCAGTACTTC.

The chain combines TRBV5-1 with TRBJ2-3; TRBD2 matches at 10 bases. In germline, CDR1 is SGHRS, CDR2 YFSETQ. V lost 6 bases and J lost 2; bases outside the gene matches: 6. The CDR3 extends over 15 amino acids. CDR3 DNA: TGCGCCAGCAAGGCACTAGCGGGAACCACAGATACGCAGTATTTT. This gives the protein CASKALAGTTDTQYF.